Here is one TCR beta chain with its context. Germline loops: CDR1 SQVTM, CDR2 ANQGSEA. The CDR3 length is 13 residues. The ends were cut back, 3 bases at V and 6 bases at J, with 15 bases in the middle. The data were obtained in a study of T-cell reconstitution after alpha-beta-depleted transplantation in children. Unique molecular identifiers were used to barcode this TCRbeta library. TCRdb re-analysed the PCR reads in MiXCR, keeping a single row per CDR3 protein. The repertoire holds around 500,000 distinct CDR3 sequences, with 9.5% to 15% as singletons. This chain connects TRBV29-1 to TRBJ2-7; D is possibly TRBD1 (7 bases). The sequencing here drew on PBMCs from the stem cell graft donor, taken from the stem cell graft. The receptor comes from a human donor who donated a stem cell graft to a child with combined immunodeficiency. Here the CDR3 reads CSVEEGALREQYF. CDR3 sequence (DNA): TGCAGCGTTGAGGAGGGGGCGCTCCGCGAGCAGTACTTC.